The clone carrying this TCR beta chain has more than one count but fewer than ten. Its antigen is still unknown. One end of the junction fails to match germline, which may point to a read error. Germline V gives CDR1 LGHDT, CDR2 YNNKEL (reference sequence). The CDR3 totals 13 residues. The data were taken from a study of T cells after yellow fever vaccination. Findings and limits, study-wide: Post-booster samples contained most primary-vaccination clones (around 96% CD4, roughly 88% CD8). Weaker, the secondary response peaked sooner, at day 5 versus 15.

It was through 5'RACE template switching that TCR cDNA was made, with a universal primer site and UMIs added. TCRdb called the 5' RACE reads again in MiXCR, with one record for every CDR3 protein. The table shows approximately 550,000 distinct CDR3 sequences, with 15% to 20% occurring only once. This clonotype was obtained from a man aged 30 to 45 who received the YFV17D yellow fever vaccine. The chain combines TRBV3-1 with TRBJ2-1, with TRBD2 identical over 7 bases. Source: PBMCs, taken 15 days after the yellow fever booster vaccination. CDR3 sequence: CASSHSPAGATIF. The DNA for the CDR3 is TGTGCCAGCAGCCACAGCCCGGCGGGAGCGACGATCTTC.